Listed below are T cell receptor beta chains from one sample, sequenced in a study of blood T cell repertoires in COVID-19. Assay used: immunoSEQ multiplex PCR; TCRdb lists only in-frame clones, some missing. The repertoire holds about 160,000 clones, with around 83% as singletons. The sequenced sample consisted of peripheral blood. The origin of the receptors is a man aged 35 to 55 with acute or convalescent COVID-19. CDR3s include the opening cysteine and the closing phenylalanine or tryptophan. Each record gives: V gene, CDR3 length, D gene, J gene, clone size, CDR3 protein, CDR3 DNA. A D gene is named only where the DNA matches it firmly. Size values are once, few and many counts, or a class for expanded clones, and some rows have none.

V: TRBV28
length: 15
D: NA
J: TRBJ1-2
size: NA
CDR3: CASSFVAGYLGGYTF
DNA: TGTGCCAGCAGTTTTGTAGCGGGATACTTGGGCGGCTACACCTTC

V: TRBV12-3/TRBV12-4
length: 13
D: TRBD1
J: TRBJ1-1
size: few
CDR3: CASSPDRVTEAFF
DNA: TGTGCCAGCAGTCCCGACAGGGTAACTGAAGCTTTCTTT

V: TRBV18
length: 15
D: TRBD2
J: TRBJ2-1
size: NA
CDR3: CASSPIAGTRGEQFF
DNA: TGTGCCAGCTCACCTATAGCGGGAACCAGAGGTGAGCAGTTCTTC

V: TRBV27
length: 13
D: NA
J: TRBJ2-7
size: NA
CDR3: CASSLDRTYEQYF
DNA: TGTGCCAGCAGTTTAGACAGAACCTACGAGCAGTACTTC

V: TRBV7-2
length: 19
D: NA
J: TRBJ2-2
size: once
CDR3: CASSPRGGATARGTGELFF
DNA: TGTGCCAGCAGCCCAAGGGGGGGGGCCACGGCGCGGGGCACCGGGGAGCTGTTTTTT

V: TRBV7-3
length: 14
D: TRBD1
J: TRBJ2-1
size: NA
CDR3: CASSYGQGYNEQFF
DNA: TGTGCCAGCAGCTATGGACAGGGGTACAATGAGCAGTTCTTC

V: TRBV5-4
length: 13
D: NA
J: TRBJ1-2
size: few
CDR3: CASSFAGGRGYTF
DNA: TGTGCCAGCAGCTTTGCGGGGGGTCGGGGCTACACCTTC

V: TRBV5-1
length: 14
D: TRBD2
J: TRBJ2-7
size: NA
CDR3: CASISEPSGDEQYF
DNA: TGCGCCAGCATCAGCGAGCCTAGCGGGGACGAGCAGTACTTC

V: TRBV18
length: 15
D: NA
J: TRBJ1-1
size: NA
CDR3: CASSPYRGLNTEAFF
DNA: TGTGCCAGCTCACCGTATCGAGGATTGAACACTGAAGCTTTCTTT

V: TRBV5-1
length: 15
D: NA
J: TRBJ2-1
size: once
CDR3: CASSLDYTSYNEQFF
DNA: TGCGCCAGCAGCTTGGACTACACCTCCTACAATGAGCAGTTCTTC

V: TRBV6-2/TRBV6-3
length: 14
D: TRBD1
J: TRBJ2-3
size: NA
CDR3: CASSRQGATDTQYF
DNA: TGTGCCAGCAGTCGACAGGGGGCCACAGATACGCAGTATTTT

V: TRBV27
length: 14
D: NA
J: TRBJ2-2
size: NA
CDR3: CASSFFQNTGELFF
DNA: TGTGCCAGCAGTTTTTTCCAGAACACCGGGGAGCTGTTTTTT

V: TRBV7-9
length: 15
D: NA
J: TRBJ1-4
size: NA
CDR3: CASSLWAGEGEKLFF
DNA: TGTGCCAGCAGCTTATGGGCAGGGGAAGGAGAAAAACTGTTTTTT

V: TRBV3-1/TRBV3-2
length: 17
D: NA
J: TRBJ1-6
size: few
CDR3: CASSQEGRGSVNSPLHF
DNA: TGTGCCAGCAGCCAAGAGGGCAGGGGATCGGTTAATTCACCCCTCCACTTT

V: TRBV6-6
length: 13
D: NA
J: TRBJ1-3
size: NA
CDR3: CASSWEAGNTIYF
DNA: TGTGCCAGCAGTTGGGAGGCTGGAAACACCATATATTTT

V: TRBV7-9
length: 15
D: TRBD1
J: TRBJ2-2
size: NA
CDR3: CASSWGTGGTGELFF
DNA: TGTGCCAGCAGCTGGGGGACAGGGGGAACCGGGGAGCTGTTTTTT

V: TRBV5-6
length: 15
D: NA
J: TRBJ2-7
size: once
CDR3: CASSSGLIKAYEQYF
DNA: TGTGCCAGCAGCTCCGGACTTATTAAAGCCTACGAGCAGTACTTC

V: TRBV5-5
length: 19
D: NA
J: TRBJ2-6
size: once
CDR3: CASSSHWTQILSGANVLTF
DNA: TGTGCCAGCAGCTCCCACTGGACACAAATACTCTCTGGGGCCAACGTCCTGACTTTC

V: TRBV12-3/TRBV12-4
length: 13
D: TRBD1
J: TRBJ1-2
size: NA
CDR3: CASSDRGMRGYTF
DNA: TGTGCCAGCAGTGACAGGGGAATGAGAGGCTACACCTTC

V: TRBV2
length: 15
D: TRBD1
J: TRBJ1-5
size: NA
CDR3: CASSVDRGRNQPQHF
DNA: TGTGCCAGCAGTGTAGACAGGGGGCGGAATCAGCCCCAGCATTTT

V: TRBV19
length: 15
D: TRBD1
J: TRBJ1-2
size: NA
CDR3: CASSFPLQGNYGYTF
DNA: TGTGCCAGTAGTTTCCCCTTACAGGGGAACTATGGCTACACCTTC

V: TRBV7-9
length: 13
D: NA
J: TRBJ1-3
size: NA
CDR3: CASSQNSGNTIYF
DNA: TGTGCCAGCAGCCAAAACTCTGGAAACACCATATATTTT

V: TRBV7-9
length: 14
D: NA
J: TRBJ1-1
size: NA
CDR3: CASSRGAVNTEAFF
DNA: TGTGCCAGCAGCCGGGGGGCCGTGAACACTGAAGCTTTCTTT

V: TRBV30
length: 16
D: TRBD1
J: TRBJ2-5
size: NA
CDR3: CAWSSGTGRFQETQYF
DNA: TGTGCCTGGAGTTCCGGGACAGGGCGTTTCCAAGAGACCCAGTACTTC

V: TRBV7-2
length: 15
D: NA
J: TRBJ2-2
size: NA
CDR3: CASSYRVTNTGELFF
DNA: TGTGCCAGCAGTTACAGGGTTACGAACACCGGGGAGCTGTTTTTT

V: TRBV5-6
length: 15
D: NA
J: TRBJ1-2
size: NA
CDR3: CASSPQQGGSYGYTF
DNA: TGTGCCAGCAGCCCCCAACAGGGAGGGTCGTATGGCTACACCTTC